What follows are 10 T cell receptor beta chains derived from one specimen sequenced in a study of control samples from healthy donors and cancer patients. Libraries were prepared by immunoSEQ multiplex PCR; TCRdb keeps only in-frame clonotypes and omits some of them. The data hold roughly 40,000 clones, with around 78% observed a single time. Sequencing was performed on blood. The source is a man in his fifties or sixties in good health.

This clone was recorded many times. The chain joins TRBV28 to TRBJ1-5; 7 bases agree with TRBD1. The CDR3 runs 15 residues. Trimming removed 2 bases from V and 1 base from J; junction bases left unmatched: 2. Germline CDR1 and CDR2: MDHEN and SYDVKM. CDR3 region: CASSLIQGSNQPQHF. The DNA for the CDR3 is TGTGCCAGCAGTTTAATACAGGGGAGCAATCAGCCCCAGCATTTT.

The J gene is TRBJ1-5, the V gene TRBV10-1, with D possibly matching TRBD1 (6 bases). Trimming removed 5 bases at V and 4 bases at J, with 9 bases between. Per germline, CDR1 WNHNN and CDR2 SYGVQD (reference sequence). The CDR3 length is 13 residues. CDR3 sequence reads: CASSMDRNQPQHF. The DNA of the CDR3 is TGCGCCAGCAGTATGGACAGAAATCAGCCCCAGCATTTT.

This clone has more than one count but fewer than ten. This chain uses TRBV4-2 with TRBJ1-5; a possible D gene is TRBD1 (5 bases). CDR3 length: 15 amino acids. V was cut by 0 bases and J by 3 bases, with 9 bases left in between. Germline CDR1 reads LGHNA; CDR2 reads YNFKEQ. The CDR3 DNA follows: TGTGCCAGCAGCCAAGATAGGGGAGTCAATCAGCCCCAGCATTTT. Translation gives CASSQDRGVNQPQHF.

CDR3: CASSQAHEANYGYTF. DNA of the CDR3: TGTGCCAGCAGCCAAGCTCACGAGGCTAACTATGGCTACACCTTC. The chain carries TRBV14 and TRBJ1-2; D not resolved. Germline V gives CDR1 SGHDN, CDR2 FVKESK. With 1 base removed from V and 0 bases from J, the gap between germline ends came to 9 bases. The CDR3 covers 15 residues.

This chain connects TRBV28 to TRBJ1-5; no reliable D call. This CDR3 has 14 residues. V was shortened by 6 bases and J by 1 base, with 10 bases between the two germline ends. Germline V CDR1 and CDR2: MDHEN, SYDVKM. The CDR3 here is CASSSLPSNQPQHF. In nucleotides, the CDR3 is TGTGCCAGCAGCTCTCTTCCGAGCAATCAGCCCCAGCATTTT.

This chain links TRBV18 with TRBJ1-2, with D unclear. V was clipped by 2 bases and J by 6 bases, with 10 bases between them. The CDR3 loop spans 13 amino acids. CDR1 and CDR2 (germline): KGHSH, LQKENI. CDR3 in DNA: TGTGCCAGCTCACCATTCTCAGACAATGGCTACACCTTC. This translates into CASSPFSDNGYTF.

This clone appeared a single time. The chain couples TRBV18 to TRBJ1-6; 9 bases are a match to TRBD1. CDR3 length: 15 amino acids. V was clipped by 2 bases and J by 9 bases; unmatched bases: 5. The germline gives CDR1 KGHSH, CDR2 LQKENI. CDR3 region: CASSPWTGVGSPLHF. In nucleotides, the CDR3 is TGTGCCAGCTCACCATGGACAGGGGTGGGTTCACCCCTCCACTTT.

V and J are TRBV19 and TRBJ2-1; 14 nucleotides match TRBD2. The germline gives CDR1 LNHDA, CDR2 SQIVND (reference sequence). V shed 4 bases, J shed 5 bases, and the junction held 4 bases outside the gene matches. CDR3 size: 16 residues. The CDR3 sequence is CASSKGLAGAHNEQFF. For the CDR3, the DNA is TGTGCCAGTAGTAAGGGACTAGCGGGGGCCCACAATGAGCAGTTCTTC.

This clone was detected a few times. The CDR3 region has the DNA TGTGCCAGCAGCGGACTAGCGGGAGGAGGGAGGGAGACCCAGTACTTC. This codes for CASSGLAGGGRETQYF. This chain joins TRBV9 and TRBJ2-5; 13 nucleotides match TRBD2. J was trimmed by 5 bases and V by 3 bases; bases with no gene match: 7. Germline V gives CDR1 SGDLS, CDR2 YYNGEE. There are 16 residues in the CDR3. Together with reference TRBV9 and TRBJ2-5, the CDR3 gives the full variable domain: DSGVTQTPKHLITATGQRVTLRCSPRSGDLSVYWYQQSLDQGLQFLIQYYNGEERAKGNILERFSAQQFPDLHSELNLSSLELGDSALYFCASSGLAGGGRETQYFGPGTRLLVL.

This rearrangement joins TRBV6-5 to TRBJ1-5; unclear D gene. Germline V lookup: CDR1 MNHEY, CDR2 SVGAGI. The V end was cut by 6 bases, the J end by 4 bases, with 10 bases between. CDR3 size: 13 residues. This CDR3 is CASSGTRNQPQHF. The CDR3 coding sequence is TGTGCCAGCAGCGGAACTCGAAATCAGCCCCAGCATTTT.